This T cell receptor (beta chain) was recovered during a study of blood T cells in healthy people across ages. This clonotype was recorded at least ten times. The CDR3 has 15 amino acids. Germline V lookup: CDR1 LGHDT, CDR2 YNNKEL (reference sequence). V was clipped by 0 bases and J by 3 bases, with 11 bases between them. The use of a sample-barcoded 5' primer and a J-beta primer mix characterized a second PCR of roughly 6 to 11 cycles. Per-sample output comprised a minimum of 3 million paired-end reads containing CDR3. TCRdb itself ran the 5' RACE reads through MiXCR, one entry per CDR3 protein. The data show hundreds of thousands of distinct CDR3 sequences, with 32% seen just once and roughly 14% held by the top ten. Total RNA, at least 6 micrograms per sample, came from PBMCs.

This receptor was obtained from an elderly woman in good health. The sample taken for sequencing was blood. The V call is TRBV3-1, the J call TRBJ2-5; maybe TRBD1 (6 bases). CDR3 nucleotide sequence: TGTGCCAGCAGCCAAGATTCGAGACAGGAAGAGACCCAGTACTTC. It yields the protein CASSQDSRQEETQYF.